This T cell receptor (beta chain) was captured by sequencing in a study of blood T cell repertoires in COVID-19. Study-level information: T cells, B-cell-depleted T cells, or PBMCs provided the cDNA or gDNA that served as material.

Repertoires were generated with immunoSEQ multiplex PCR, while TCRdb's copy carries only in-frame clones and drops some. Of around 260,000 clones in the sample, approximately 85% were seen once. Trimming took 0 bases from V and 4 from J, leaving 11 bases between them. The CDR3 contains 15 residues. CDR1 and CDR2 from the germline V gene are SGHTA and FQGNSA. This clone occurred once. The sample taken for sequencing was peripheral blood. The genes are TRBV7-2 and TRBJ2-3; tentatively, D is TRBD2 (7 bases). The TCR was taken from a human donor with COVID-19, enrolled during active disease. The donor label of this sample is uncertain. The CDR3 DNA sequence: TGTGCCAGCAGCTTAGCGGGGGGGCGCGCAGATACGCAGTATTTT. Translation: CASSLAGGRADTQYF.